The entry below describes one TCR beta chain. The sample comes from a study of beta chain features in type 1 diabetes. The V gene's germline CDR1 is SEHNR and CDR2 FQNEAQ (reference sequence). Trimming stripped 5 bases from V and 4 bases from J, with 9 bases between. This CDR3 contains 12 residues. The investigators reverse transcribed all of the isolated RNA, so they sequenced expressed TCRB transcripts. Method: immunoSEQ multiplex PCR; TCRdb's copy keeps in-frame clones and lacks some. This sample has about 410,000 clones, with around 13% found just once. The gene calls are TRBV7-9 and TRBJ2-7; D gene ambiguous. The receptor was isolated from a man between 25 and 39 years old in good health. Sequencing was carried out using naive CD4+ T cells from blood. The CDR3 loop reads CASSQDRYEQYF. The DNA of the CDR3 is TGTGCCAGCAGCCAAGATAGATACGAGCAGTACTTC.